The 32 T cell receptor beta chains below come from one sample, sequenced in a study of T cells in Graves' hyperthyroidism and ophthalmopathy. What was amplified from RNA transcripts were TCR beta CDR3 regions. In the first-round RT-PCR of the TCR CDR3, the HTBI primer set was used. TCRdb redid the calling of the multiplex PCR reads with MiXCR, one entry per CDR3 protein. The sample includes roughly 520,000 distinct CDR3 sequences, less than 25% of them seen just once. The sequenced sample was blood. The receptors here all came from a woman in her twenties or thirties with Graves' ophthalmopathy.

The sample holds one count of this clonotype. The genes are TRBV12-3 or TRBV12-4 and TRBJ2-7; D is unclear. V lost 5 bases, J lost 3 bases, and 20 bases lay in between. This CDR3 comprises 16 residues. CDR3 residues: CASSHYPARPIYEQYF. CDR3 nucleotide sequence: TGTGCCAGCAGTCACTATCCGGCCCGTCCCATCTACGAGCAGTACTTC.

This sequence joins TRBV7-9 and TRBJ1-1; D might be TRBD1 (5 bases). The CDR3 consists of 12 residues. Germline V gene sequence: CDR1 SEHNR, CDR2 FQNEAQ (reference sequence). The V end lost 4 bases, the J end lost 8 bases, and 11 bases lay between the germline ends. As DNA, the CDR3 is TGTGCCAGCAGCTCGGTGGGGCAGGAAGCTTTCTTT. This translates into CASSSVGQEAFF.

At least ten counts were recorded for this clonotype. The chain has TRBV6-7 and TRBJ2-7; 9 nucleotides align to TRBD1. TRBV6-7 falls under the ORF class, with uncertain function. J was trimmed by 1 base and V by 9 bases; bases with no gene match: 7. The CDR3 is made up of 14 amino acids. In nucleotides, the CDR3 is TGTGCCAGTCCAGACAGGGGGGCTTCCTACGAGCAGTACTTC. Translation gives CASPDRGASYEQYF.

This clonotype showed up many times. This chain joins TRBV5-1 and TRBJ2-7; 7 bases agree with TRBD1. Losses at the gene ends were 4 bases for V and 2 bases for J; bases not matched to a gene: 6. CDR1 is SGHRS and CDR2 is YFSETQ in the germline V gene. The CDR3 consists of 14 residues. CDR3 loop: CASSGRQGTYEQYF. The CDR3, as DNA: TGCGCCAGCAGCGGACGACAGGGTACCTACGAGCAGTACTTC.

This clonotype has at least ten counts. The chain uses TRBV12-3 or TRBV12-4 and TRBJ1-5; tentatively, D is TRBD1 (6 bases). This CDR3 is 17 amino acids long. Trimming took off 3 bases at V and 7 bases at J, with 22 bases between the two ends. The DNA for the CDR3 is TGTGCCAGCAGTTTTCCCCCGCGACAGGTTGAGGGACAGCCCCAGCATTTT. It encodes CASSFPPRQVEGQPQHF.

This clonotype has only a few counts. The V and J genes are TRBV7-2 and TRBJ2-4; D gene ambiguous. Trimming shortened V by 1 base and J by 12 bases, and 19 bases separated the two germline ends. This CDR3 is 15 amino acids long. The germline V gene encodes CDR1 SGHTA and CDR2 FQGNSA. In nucleotides, the CDR3 is TGTGCCAGCAGCTTAGTCCGATCCTTCGTCTCCCCTCAGTACTTC. As protein: CASSLVRSFVSPQYF. The full variable domain, in which reference TRBV7-2 and TRBJ2-4 provide the parts outside the CDR3, is GAGVSQSPSNKVTEKGKDVELRCDPISGHTALYWYRQSLGQGLEFLIYFQGNSAPDKSGLPSDRFSAERTGGSVSTLTIQRTQQEDSAVYLCASSLVRSFVSPQYFGAGTRLSVL.

This clonotype turned up a few times. V usage is TRBV28 and J usage is TRBJ1-5; D not certain. Per germline, CDR1 MDHEN and CDR2 SYDVKM. CDR3 length: 14 residues. The V gene lost 5 bases and the J gene lost 7 bases, with 15 bases spanning the gap. The CDR3 loop reads CASSENQDDQPQHF. DNA of the CDR3: TGTGCCAGCAGTGAGAACCAGGACGACCAGCCCCAGCATTTT. The variable domain in full, with the rest retrieved from reference TRBV28 and TRBJ1-5, is DVKVTQSSRYLVKRTGEKVFLECVQDMDHENMFWYRQDPGLGLRLIYFSYDVKMKEKGDIPEGYSVSREKKERFSLILESASTNQTSMYLCASSENQDDQPQHFGDGTRLSIL.

This clonotype was recorded at least ten times. The chain carries TRBV28 and TRBJ1-5; D remains ambiguous. CDR3 length equals 15 residues. The V gene lost 2 bases and the J gene lost 6 bases, with 14 bases spanning the gap. Germline V CDR1 and CDR2: MDHEN, SYDVKM. The CDR3 spells CASSLEGSLRQPQHF. The CDR3, as DNA: TGTGCCAGCAGTTTAGAAGGGTCACTACGTCAGCCCCAGCATTTT.

V gene TRBV6-2 or TRBV6-3 combines with J gene TRBJ2-7; the D is unclear. Trimming removed 8 bases from V and 5 bases from J, with 13 bases in between. The CDR3 runs to 12 residues. From germline, CDR1 is MNHEY and CDR2 SVGEGT. The CDR3 nucleotides are TGTGCCAGCGTTAACTATAACGACGAGCAGTACTTC. It specifies CASVNYNDEQYF.

The CDR3 nucleotides are TGTGCCAGTACGCGGGCTCGTCTCACAGATACGCAGTATTTT. Its translation: CASTRARLTDTQYF. This chain links TRBV19 with TRBJ2-3, with D perhaps TRBD2 (5 bases). V shed 7 bases and J shed 2 bases, with 13 bases lying between them. Germline CDR1 reads LNHDA; CDR2 reads SQIVND (reference sequence). This CDR3 comprises 14 residues.

This clonotype was observed at least ten times. The J gene is TRBJ2-2, the V gene TRBV6-2 or TRBV6-3; 8 bases fit TRBD2. There are 14 residues in the CDR3. V shed 6 bases and J 6 bases; nucleotides not matched to a gene: 6. The V gene's germline CDR1 is MNHEY and CDR2 SVGEGT. As DNA, the CDR3 is TGTGCCAGCAGGAGACTAGCGCTTCCCGGGGAGCTGTTTTTT. As protein: CASRRLALPGELFF.

This clonotype was detected ten times or more. The chain combines TRBV29-1 with TRBJ2-7, with 8 positions matching TRBD1. V shed 7 bases, J shed 0 bases, and the junction held 2 bases outside the gene matches. The CDR3 is 12 amino acids. Germline V gives CDR1 SQVTM, CDR2 ANQGSEA. The CDR3 sequence: CSAGTGSYEQYF. The CDR3 nucleotides are TGCAGCGCGGGGACAGGCTCCTACGAGCAGTACTTC.

As to this clonotype: This may come from a read error, since a much larger clone is one base off. The chain has TRBV19 and TRBJ2-7; D unresolved. Trimming took 3 bases from V and 2 from J, leaving 5 bases between them. This CDR3 comprises 12 residues. Germline V gene sequence: CDR1 LNHDA, CDR2 SQIVND (reference sequence). The CDR3 loop is CASSIRPYEQYV. Here the CDR3 DNA reads TGTGCCAGTAGTATTAGGCCCTACGAGCAGTACGTC.

The sample holds many counts of this clonotype. The rearrangement uses TRBV27 and TRBJ2-7; 9 bases fit TRBD1. The V segment lost 2 bases and the J segment 0 bases; nucleotides outside the gene matches: 5. Germline-derived CDR1 and CDR2 are MNHEY and SMNVEV (reference sequence). The CDR3 is 16 residues long. As DNA, the CDR3 is TGTGCCAGCAGTTTAACAGGGGGCGGGGGCTCCTACGAGCAGTACTTC. This encodes CASSLTGGGGSYEQYF.

This clonotype was detected ten times or more. The chain combines TRBV4-1 with TRBJ2-7; the D is unclear. The CDR3 runs 14 residues. V lost 0 bases, J lost 3 bases, and 9 bases lay in between. CDR1 is MGHRA, CDR2 YSYEKL, per germline. CDR3: CASSQEPEYYEQYF. Written as DNA, the CDR3 is TGCGCCAGCAGCCAAGAACCTGAATACTACGAGCAGTACTTC.

This clonotype was seen a single time. The chain has TRBV12-3 or TRBV12-4 and TRBJ1-2, with 8 bases identical to TRBD1. V gave up 5 bases and J gave up 2 bases; unmatched junction bases: 13. The CDR3 covers 17 residues. The CDR3 sequence: CASSPSGTGYTNYGYTF. The CDR3 DNA reads as TGTGCCAGCAGTCCGTCCGGGACAGGCTACACCAACTATGGCTACACCTTC.

In the case of this clonotype: This may stem from a read error, because a much larger clone lies one nucleotide away. This chain joins TRBV28 and TRBJ2-7; D ambiguous. Trimming left V 7 bases short and J 3 bases short, with 16 bases between. Germline V CDR1 and CDR2: MDHEN, SYDVKM. The CDR3 sequence is 14 residues long. The CDR3: CASKAVISFYEQYF. The CDR3 coding sequence is TGTGCCAGCAAGGCAGTGATTAGCTTCTACGAGCAGTACTTC.

Many counts were recorded for this clonotype. The rearrangement uses TRBV6-1 and TRBJ2-6; D is undetermined. The CDR3 consists of 17 residues. The germline CDR1 and CDR2 sequences are MNHNS and SASEGT. Trimming cost V 7 bases and J 0 bases, with 16 bases left between them. The CDR3 reads CASTLTRTASGANVLTF. CDR3 nucleotide sequence: TGTGCCAGCACACTGACAAGAACCGCCTCTGGGGCCAACGTCCTGACTTTC.

With respect to this clonotype: This may stem from a read error, because a much larger clone lies one nucleotide away. The rearrangement joins TRBV7-9 to TRBJ1-2, with D possibly being TRBD1 (5 bases). Germline V CDR1 and CDR2: SEHNR, FQNEAQ (reference sequence). This CDR3 comprises 14 residues. The CDR3 DNA sequence: TGTGTCAGCATCCCTTTCGACAGTGACTATGGCTACACCTTC. It encodes CVSIPFDSDYGYTF.

This clonotype has a handful of counts. The rearrangement uses TRBV27 and TRBJ2-7; 9 bases are shared with TRBD2. This CDR3 spans 17 amino acids. Trimming removed 6 bases from V and 7 bases from J; junction bases left unmatched: 19. Germline V gene lookup returns CDR1 MNHEY and CDR2 SMNVEV (reference sequence). The CDR3 region has the DNA TGTGCCAGCAGCCCTCCCGGGCCTAGCGGGGACGTCTGGGAGCAGTACTTC. As protein: CASSPPGPSGDVWEQYF.

In its sample, this clonotype was seen many times. The rearrangement links TRBV20-1 to TRBJ2-7; a possible D gene is TRBD2 (6 bases). This CDR3 has 11 amino acids. Trimming shortened V by 0 bases and J by 7 bases, and 7 bases separated the two germline ends. Germline-derived CDR1 and CDR2 are DFQATT and SNEGSKA (reference sequence). The CDR3 region is CSAREGGEQYF. The CDR3 region has the DNA TGCAGTGCTAGAGAGGGAGGTGAGCAGTACTTC.

This chain uses TRBV28 with TRBJ1-5; no reliable D call. V was cut by 8 bases and J by 3 bases, with 8 bases left in between. From germline, CDR1 is MDHEN and CDR2 SYDVKM. This CDR3 is built from 12 residues. CDR3: CASVGFNQPQHF. For the CDR3, the DNA is TGTGCCAGCGTCGGGTTCAATCAGCCCCAGCATTTT.

Of note for this clonotype: Being one base from a much bigger clone, this may be a read error. This chain connects TRBV3-1 to TRBJ2-2; D gene unclear. Per germline, CDR1 LGHDT and CDR2 YNNKEL (reference sequence). This CDR3 is 13 amino acids long. The CDR3 reads CASCQDVPGELFF. CDR3 nucleotide sequence: TGTGCCAGCTGCCAAGATGTCCCCGGGGAGCTGTTTTTT.

This clonotype was found many times. CDR3 loop: CASSLDQGSTEAFF. The CDR3 nucleotides read TGTGCCAGCAGCTTAGATCAAGGGTCCACTGAAGCTTTCTTT. The genes are TRBV11-2 and TRBJ1-1, with D unclear. Germline V gene data show CDR1 as SGHAT and CDR2 as FQNNGV. This CDR3 has 14 residues. Trimming cost V 0 bases and J 4 bases, with 9 bases left between them.

The rearrangement links TRBV5-1 to TRBJ1-5; TRBD1 matches at 7 bases. After removal of 0 bases from V and 7 bases from J, the junction contained 10 bases not matched to a gene. Germline values: CDR1 SGHRS, CDR2 YFSETQ. The CDR3 is 16 residues long. As DNA, the CDR3 is TGCGCCAGCAGCTTGGGAGCCCAGGGGGTCGGGCAGCCCCAGCATTTT. Translated: CASSLGAQGVGQPQHF.

About this clonotype itself: A much larger clonotype is one base distant, so this may be a read error. The V gene is TRBV12-3 or TRBV12-4, the J gene TRBJ2-5; 7 bases are a match to TRBD2. The CDR3 consists of 13 residues. This CDR3 reads CASSWDYQETHYF. The CDR3 DNA reads TGTGCCAGCAGTTGGGACTACCAAGAGACCCACTACTTC.

This clonotype was seen at least ten times. The chain uses TRBV20-1 and TRBJ1-2; D remains ambiguous. V lost 0 bases and J 6 bases, leaving 5 bases between the germline ends. This CDR3 has 11 amino acids. CDR1 and CDR2 from the germline V gene are DFQATT and SNEGSKA (reference sequence). The CDR3 coding sequence is TGCAGTGCTAGAGAGGCGGATGGCTACACCTTC. It specifies CSAREADGYTF.

At least ten counts were recorded for this clonotype. V and J are TRBV27 and TRBJ1-2; D not certain. Germline lookup yields CDR1 MNHEY and CDR2 SMNVEV (reference sequence). This CDR3 region has 15 residues. Trimming removed 6 bases at V and 0 bases at J, with 14 bases between. In DNA form, the CDR3 reads TGTGCCAGCAGACCCTCTCAGTATTCTAACTATGGCTACACCTTC. Protein: CASRPSQYSNYGYTF.

This clonotype was found many times. This chain uses TRBV6-1 with TRBJ1-1; unclear D gene. The CDR3 length is 13 residues. The germline V gene has CDR1 MNHNS and CDR2 SASEGT. V lost 8 bases and J 1 base, leaving 11 bases between the germline ends. CDR3 sequence: CASGLDGNTEAFF. The CDR3 nucleotides read TGTGCCAGCGGCCTTGACGGGAACACTGAAGCTTTCTTT.

V and J are TRBV12-3 or TRBV12-4 and TRBJ2-4; 11 nucleotides match TRBD1. The junction had 12 bases not matched to a gene; V was cut back by 5 bases and J by 6 bases. The CDR3 sequence is 17 residues long. The CDR3 protein is CASSPGTGGVSVNIQYF. The CDR3 bases are TGTGCCAGCAGTCCCGGGACAGGGGGAGTGTCGGTAAACATTCAGTACTTC.

The rearrangement links TRBV13 to TRBJ1-1; a possible D gene is TRBD1 (6 bases). The V end lost 3 bases, the J end lost 1 base, and 15 bases lay between the germline ends. The germline V gene encodes CDR1 PRHDT and CDR2 FYEKMQ (reference sequence). The CDR3 contains 16 residues. The DNA for the CDR3 is TGTGCCAGCAGCTTCGGCTCCGGGGGGCAGAACACTGAAGCTTTCTTT. Translated: CASSFGSGGQNTEAFF.

In its sample, this clonotype was seen many times. The V gene is TRBV4-3, the J gene TRBJ1-4, with D maybe TRBD1 (6 bases). The CDR3 contains 15 residues. V was clipped by 1 base and J by 5 bases, with 11 bases between them. Germline values: CDR1 LGHNA, CDR2 YSLEER. The CDR3, as DNA: TGCGCCAGCAGCCAAGGAGTGGACAGAAATGAAAAACTGTTTTTT. As protein: CASSQGVDRNEKLFF.